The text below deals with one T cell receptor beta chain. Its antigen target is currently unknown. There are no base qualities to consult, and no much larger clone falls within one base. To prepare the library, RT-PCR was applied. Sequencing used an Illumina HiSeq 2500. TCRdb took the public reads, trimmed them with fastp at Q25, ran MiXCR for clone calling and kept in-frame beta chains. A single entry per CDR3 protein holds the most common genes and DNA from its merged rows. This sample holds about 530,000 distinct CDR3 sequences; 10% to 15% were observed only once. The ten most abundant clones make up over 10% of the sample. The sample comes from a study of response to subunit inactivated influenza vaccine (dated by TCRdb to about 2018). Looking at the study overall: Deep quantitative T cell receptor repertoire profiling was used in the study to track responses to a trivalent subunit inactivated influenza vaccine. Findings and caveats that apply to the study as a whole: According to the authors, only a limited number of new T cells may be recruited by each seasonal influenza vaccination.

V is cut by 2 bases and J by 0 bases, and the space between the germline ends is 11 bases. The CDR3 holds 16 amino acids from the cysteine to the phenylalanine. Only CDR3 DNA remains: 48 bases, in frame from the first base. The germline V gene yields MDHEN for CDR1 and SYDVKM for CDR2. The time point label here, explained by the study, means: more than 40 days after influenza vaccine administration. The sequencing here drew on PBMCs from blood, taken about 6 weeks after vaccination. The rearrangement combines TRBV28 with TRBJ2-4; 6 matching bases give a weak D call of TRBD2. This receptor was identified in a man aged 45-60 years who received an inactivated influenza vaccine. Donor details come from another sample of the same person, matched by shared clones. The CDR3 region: CASSLIADVAKNIQYF. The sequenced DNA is TGTGCCAGCAGTTTAATAGCGGACGTAGCCAAAAACATTCAGTACTTC.